Shown below are 30 T cell receptor beta chains from a single sample sequenced in a study of cytomegalovirus exposure and HLA in healthy donors. This PCR relied on a set of 60 Vbeta primers and 13 Jbeta primers. Here immunoSEQ multiplex PCR was the method, and the copy in TCRdb shows in-frame clones only, minus some. The sample records about 160,000 clones, more than 75% being singletons. The sequenced material came from PBMCs. Receptors were obtained from a girl aged 2-9 years in good health and CMV-seropositive.

This clone has a single count. The chain employs TRBV19 and TRBJ1-1; D possibly corresponds to TRBD1 (5 bases). Trimming shortened V by 3 bases and J by 0 bases, and 8 bases separated the two germline ends. The CDR3 loop spans 14 amino acids. Germline V CDR1 and CDR2: LNHDA, SQIVND (reference sequence). CDR3 DNA sequence: TGTGCCAGTAGTATGGGGGGGGTGAACACTGAAGCTTTCTTT. Protein sequence: CASSMGGVNTEAFF.

Here the CDR3 reads CSVYFAYGEQYF. CDR3 bases: TGCAGCGTTTATTTCGCGTACGGGGAGCAGTACTTC. This sequence joins TRBV29-1 and TRBJ2-7, with D unresolved. The germline V and J ends were trimmed by 5 bases and 7 bases, with 15 bases remaining between them. The CDR3 has 12 amino acids. Germline CDR1 reads SQVTM; CDR2 reads ANQGSEA.

The chain recombines TRBV2 with TRBJ1-1; D possibly corresponds to TRBD1 (5 bases). The germline V gene encodes CDR1 SNHLY and CDR2 FYNNEI. Trimming took 3 bases from V and 0 from J, leaving 14 bases between them. The CDR3 length is 16 residues. The CDR3 loop is CASSEHQGGMNTEAFF. The CDR3 coding sequence is TGTGCCAGCAGTGAGCACCAGGGAGGCATGAACACTGAAGCTTTCTTT.

The chain couples TRBV5-1 to TRBJ2-3, with D unresolved. Between the trimmed V and J ends, which lost 4 bases and 1 base, there was a span of 10 bases. The CDR3 sequence is 14 residues long. Germline V gene lookup returns CDR1 SGHRS and CDR2 YFSETQ. This chain's CDR3 is CASSQQSGTDTQYF. The CDR3 region has the DNA TGCGCCAGCAGCCAACAGAGTGGCACAGATACGCAGTATTTT.

This clone has a single count. The V call is TRBV4-2, the J call TRBJ2-2; tentative D call: TRBD2 (5 bases). With 0 bases removed from V and 5 bases from J, the gap between germline ends came to 10 bases. This CDR3 is 15 amino acids long. Germline V CDR1 and CDR2: LGHNA, YNFKEQ. As DNA, the CDR3 is TGTGCCAGCAGCCAAGATGGAGGACCAACCGGGGAGCTGTTTTTT. Translation gives CASSQDGGPTGELFF.

As for this clone: Other DNA sequences in the same sample also yield this CDR3. This chain connects TRBV7-9 to TRBJ1-1; the D is unclear. V was shortened by 5 bases and J by 2 bases, with 3 bases between the two germline ends. Germline V gene sequence: CDR1 SEHNR, CDR2 FQNEAQ (reference sequence). The CDR3 is made up of 11 amino acids. This chain's CDR3 is CASSQNTEAFF. In DNA form, the CDR3 reads TGTGCCAGCAGCCAAAACACTGAAGCTTTCTTT.

The V and J genes are TRBV29-1 and TRBJ1-2, with a possible D match to TRBD1 (5 bases). CDR3 size: 13 residues. Germline CDR1 is SQVTM and CDR2 is ANQGSEA. The V end lost 6 bases, the J end lost 6 bases, and 17 bases lay between the germline ends. The CDR3, as DNA: TGCAGCGTCTTAGGCCAGGGCTCGGATGGCTACACCTTC. Its protein is CSVLGQGSDGYTF.

The chain couples TRBV10-3 to TRBJ2-3; D is undetermined. V was cut by 2 bases and J by 8 bases, with 11 bases left in between. Per the germline V gene, CDR1 is ENHRY and CDR2 is SYGVKD. The CDR3 consists of 13 residues. The CDR3 nucleotides read TGTGCCATCAGTGAGCCAGATTCGGGTACGCAGTATTTT. This gives the protein CAISEPDSGTQYF.

J is TRBJ2-5 and V is TRBV11-1; 8 nucleotides align to TRBD1. Trimming at V came to 5 bases and at J to 4 bases, leaving 15 bases not matched to a gene. The CDR3 spans 17 residues. Looked up from germline, CDR1 is SGHAT and CDR2 is FQDESV (reference sequence). Here the CDR3 reads CASSGGAQGAPGETQYF. The DNA of the CDR3 is TGTGCCAGCAGCGGTGGGGCTCAGGGGGCGCCGGGAGAGACCCAGTACTTC.

This sequence joins TRBV11-2 and TRBJ2-7; D is uncertain. V dropped 3 bases and J dropped 2 bases, with 11 bases sitting between them. The CDR3 consists of 14 residues. Per the germline V gene, CDR1 is SGHAT and CDR2 is FQNNGV. CDR3 sequence reads: CASSFGPFPYEQYF. Written as DNA, the CDR3 is TGTGCCAGCAGCTTTGGGCCATTCCCCTACGAGCAGTACTTC.

The chain recombines TRBV10-3 with TRBJ2-1, with 10 bases that match TRBD1. This CDR3 is 18 amino acids long. Germline V CDR1 and CDR2: ENHRY, SYGVKD. V trimming: 5 bases; J trimming: 6 bases; junction bases outside the gene matches: 16. The CDR3 bases are TGTGCCATCAGTCGAGGGAGGGGACAGGGGATCTGGGGCAATGAGCAGTTCTTC. Amino acid sequence: CAISRGRGQGIWGNEQFF.

V usage is TRBV9 and J usage is TRBJ2-2; D is ambiguous. CDR3 length equals 14 residues. With 0 bases removed from V and 4 bases from J, the gap between germline ends came to 7 bases. Germline V gene sequence: CDR1 SGDLS, CDR2 YYNGEE. The CDR3 coding sequence is TGTGCCAGCAGCGTAGCGGGTGCCACCGGGGAGCTGTTTTTT. Its translation is CASSVAGATGELFF.

Only one count was recorded for this clone. The chain has TRBV19 and TRBJ2-3, with TRBD1 matching 8 bases. V lost 2 bases, J lost 5 bases, and 6 bases stayed unmatched. Looked up from germline, CDR1 is LNHDA and CDR2 is SQIVND (reference sequence). CDR3 size: 15 residues. CDR3 region: CASSISARGLDTQYF. As DNA, the CDR3 is TGTGCCAGTAGTATAAGTGCCAGGGGGCTAGATACGCAGTATTTT.

The CDR3 DNA reads TGTGCTAGTGGCCCCGGGACTACTTACAATGAGCAGTTCTTC. This translates into CASGPGTTYNEQFF. The chain recombines TRBV12-5 with TRBJ2-1; 7 bases match TRBD2. With V trimmed by 6 bases and J by 4 bases, 6 bases remained unmatched. Per germline, CDR1 LGHNT and CDR2 FRNRAP. The CDR3 loop spans 14 amino acids. Supplemented by reference TRBV12-5 and TRBJ2-1, the full variable domain reads DARVTQTPRHKVTEMGQEVTMRCQPILGHNTVFWYRQTMMQGLELLAYFRNRAPLDDSGMPKDRFSAEMPDATLATLKIQPSEPRDSAVYFCASGPGTTYNEQFFGPGTRLTVL.

The V call is TRBV18, the J call TRBJ2-2; D ambiguous. CDR3 length: 14 residues. The germline V gene has CDR1 KGHSH and CDR2 LQKENI. The germline V and J ends were trimmed by 3 bases and 5 bases, with 10 bases remaining between them. The chain's CDR3 is CASSPPPGTGELFF. CDR3 sequence (DNA): TGTGCCAGCTCACCCCCGCCCGGGACCGGGGAGCTGTTTTTT. The complete variable domain, with remaining parts taken from reference TRBV18 and TRBJ2-2, reads NAGVMQNPRHLVRRRGQEARLRCSPMKGHSHVYWYRQLPEEGLKFMVYLQKENIIDESGMPKERFSAEFPKEGPSILRIQQVVRGDSAAYFCASSPPPGTGELFFGEGSRLTVL.

This clone turned up a few times. This sequence joins TRBV2 and TRBJ1-1; D may be TRBD1 (5 bases). Germline lookup yields CDR1 SNHLY and CDR2 FYNNEI. This CDR3 has 15 amino acids. V lost 7 bases to trimming and J lost 0 bases, with 15 bases between them. DNA of the CDR3: TGTGCCAGCACCCCCCTCAGGGTCATGAACACTGAAGCTTTCTTT. Amino acids: CASTPLRVMNTEAFF.

The chain employs TRBV19 and TRBJ1-3; 10 bases match TRBD1. Germline CDR1 and CDR2: LNHDA and SQIVND (reference sequence). The CDR3 consists of 16 residues. The ends lost 3 bases at V and 0 bases at J; junction bases unmatched: 2. The CDR3 region is CASSMRTGGSGNTIYF. The CDR3 nucleotides are TGTGCCAGTAGTATGCGGACAGGGGGCTCTGGAAACACCATATATTTT.

CDR3 DNA: TGTGCCAGCAGTGTGGAGGGGACAGGGGGTCAGCCCCAGCATTTT. It codes for CASSVEGTGGQPQHF. The J gene is TRBJ1-5, the V gene TRBV6-1, with TRBD1 identical over 11 bases. J was trimmed by 6 bases and V by 4 bases; bases with no gene match: 5. CDR1 and CDR2 from the germline V gene are MNHNS and SASEGT. CDR3 size: 15 residues.

The CDR3 region has the DNA TGCGCCAGCAGCTGGATGACTAGCGGGAGGAATGAGCAGTTCTTC. It yields the protein CASSWMTSGRNEQFF. The chain combines TRBV5-1 with TRBJ2-1, with 13 bases aligning to TRBD2. Trimming removed 3 bases from V and 7 bases from J; junction bases left unmatched: 4. This CDR3 comprises 15 residues. Germline V gives CDR1 SGHRS, CDR2 YFSETQ.

The chain combines TRBV2 with TRBJ2-5; 7 nucleotides line up with TRBD1. With 5 bases clipped from V and 5 bases from J, the junction kept 5 bases outside the gene matches. Germline V CDR1 and CDR2: SNHLY, FYNNEI. The CDR3 is 13 amino acids. The CDR3 DNA follows: TGTGCCAGCAGTACGGGACAGAGGGAGACCCAGTACTTC. Encoded protein: CASSTGQRETQYF.

This chain uses TRBV27 with TRBJ2-7; 10 bases align to TRBD2. CDR3 size: 15 residues. V was pared by 7 bases and J by 0 bases, with 6 bases of the junction left unmatched. Germline V gene lookup returns CDR1 MNHEY and CDR2 SMNVEV (reference sequence). As DNA, the CDR3 is TGTGCCAGCATCGGAGCGGGAGGGAGCTCCTACGAGCAGTACTTC. Translating it yields CASIGAGGSSYEQYF.

The chain joins TRBV5-1 to TRBJ1-1; the match to TRBD1 covers 8 bases. CDR3 length: 15 amino acids. The germline gives CDR1 SGHRS, CDR2 YFSETQ. Losses at the gene ends were 4 bases for V and 0 bases for J; bases not matched to a gene: 5. The CDR3 loop is CASSPGQGLNTEAFF. The DNA for the CDR3 is TGCGCCAGCAGCCCTGGACAGGGCTTGAACACTGAAGCTTTCTTT.

This clone was detected once. This chain's CDR3 is CASSFLSYNEQFF. The CDR3 DNA follows: TGTGCCAGCAGCTTCTTGAGCTACAATGAGCAGTTCTTC. The chain employs TRBV5-4 and TRBJ2-1; D unclear. Deletions cut 2 bases from V and 3 bases from J, with 6 bases between. This CDR3 region has 13 residues. Per the germline V gene, CDR1 is SGHNT and CDR2 is YYREEE (reference sequence).

This rearrangement joins TRBV15 to TRBJ1-5; D unclear. The CDR3 runs 16 residues. V gave up 0 bases and J gave up 0 bases, with 9 bases separating them. CDR1 and CDR2 from the germline V gene are LNHNV and YYDKDF (reference sequence). The CDR3 is CATSRDGQYSNQPQHF. The CDR3 DNA reads as TGTGCCACCAGCAGAGATGGGCAGTATAGCAATCAGCCCCAGCATTTT. Variable domain in full (rest from reference TRBV15 and TRBJ1-5): DAMVIQNPRYQVTQFGKPVTLSCSQTLNHNVMYWYQQKSSQAPKLLFHYYDKDFNNEADTPDNFQSRRPNTSFCFLDIRSPGLGDTAMYLCATSRDGQYSNQPQHFGDGTRLSIL.

The chain is built from TRBV7-9 and TRBJ2-5; 10 nucleotides match TRBD2. The V gene's germline CDR1 is SEHNR and CDR2 FQNEAQ (reference sequence). The CDR3 covers 18 residues. The trim removed 1 base at V and 4 bases at J, leaving 12 bases unmatched. The CDR3 is CASSLGLLAGDGIETQYF. Here the CDR3 DNA reads TGTGCCAGCAGCTTAGGCCTTCTAGCGGGAGATGGTATAGAGACCCAGTACTTC.

The chain uses TRBV11-2 and TRBJ2-7; 11 bases agree with TRBD2. Looked up from germline, CDR1 is SGHAT and CDR2 is FQNNGV. This CDR3 contains 16 residues. The ends lost 2 bases at V and 0 bases at J; junction bases unmatched: 3. DNA of the CDR3: TGTGCCAGCAGCTTAAGTAGCGGGAGGGTCTCCTACGAGCAGTACTTC. This sequence encodes CASSLSSGRVSYEQYF.

The V gene is TRBV30, the J gene TRBJ1-1, with D possibly being TRBD1 (5 bases). The CDR3 extends over 12 amino acids. Between the trimmed V and J ends, which lost 2 bases and 5 bases, there was a span of 9 bases. Germline-derived CDR1 and CDR2 are GTSNPN and SVGIG (reference sequence). CDR3 DNA: TGTGCCTGGAGTCTACCAGGGACTGAAGCTTTCTTT. Translated: CAWSLPGTEAFF.

The J gene is TRBJ2-3, the V gene TRBV7-9, with D maybe TRBD1 (5 bases). Deletions cut 1 base from V and 2 bases from J, with 10 bases between. CDR1 is SEHNR and CDR2 is FQNEAQ in the germline V gene (reference sequence). The CDR3 spans 15 residues. The CDR3 region is CASSLDIGHTDTQYF. The CDR3 nucleotides read TGTGCCAGCAGCTTAGATATTGGACACACAGATACGCAGTATTTT.

The rearrangement uses TRBV28 and TRBJ2-1; perhaps TRBD2 as D (6 bases). Germline lookup yields CDR1 MDHEN and CDR2 SYDVKM. The CDR3 is 13 amino acids. V lost 3 bases and J lost 5, with 8 bases in between. CDR3: CASSLGTHNEQFF. For the CDR3, the DNA is TGTGCCAGCAGTTTGGGGACTCACAATGAGCAGTTCTTC.

J is TRBJ2-7 and V is TRBV19; 15 nucleotides line up with TRBD2. The germline V gene encodes CDR1 LNHDA and CDR2 SQIVND (reference sequence). The CDR3 spans 16 residues. The J segment lost 4 bases and the V segment lost 9 bases, leaving 10 bases of the junction unmatched. The CDR3 DNA is TGTGCCAGATGGGGACTAGCGGGAGGAAACTTGTACGAGCAGTACTTC. It translates to CARWGLAGGNLYEQYF.